This T cell receptor (beta chain) appears in the sequencing data of a study of blood T cells in healthy people across ages. Study summary: Template-switching capture recovered about one barcoded beta molecule per two T cells.

Study results and caveats: Estimates of total diversity, which came from one million sequenced T cells, were considered to be underestimates. Long-lived donors exceeded aged donors in naive CD4+ cells and diversity.

Primers used in a second PCR of roughly 7 to 12 cycles were a sample-barcoded 5' primer and a J-beta primer mix. TCRdb processed the 5' RACE reads anew with MiXCR; each CDR3 protein has one entry. The table includes about 620,000 distinct CDR3 sequences, roughly half detected once. The study recruited healthy Caucasian donors from Russia who were aged about 6 to 90. This CDR3 region has 15 residues. CDR1 and CDR2 (germline): DFQATT, SNEGSKA (reference sequence). With 4 bases removed from V and 0 bases from J, the gap between germline ends came to 13 bases. In the case of this clonotype: What it recognizes is unknown.

The V and J genes are TRBV20-1 and TRBJ2-1; tentative D call: TRBD1 (6 bases). This TCR derives from a woman of 80 years or more in good health. Sequencing input: blood. This CDR3 reads CSAIIGGRSYNEQFF. CDR3 nucleotides: TGCAGTGCTATCATAGGGGGTCGCTCCTACAATGAGCAGTTCTTC.